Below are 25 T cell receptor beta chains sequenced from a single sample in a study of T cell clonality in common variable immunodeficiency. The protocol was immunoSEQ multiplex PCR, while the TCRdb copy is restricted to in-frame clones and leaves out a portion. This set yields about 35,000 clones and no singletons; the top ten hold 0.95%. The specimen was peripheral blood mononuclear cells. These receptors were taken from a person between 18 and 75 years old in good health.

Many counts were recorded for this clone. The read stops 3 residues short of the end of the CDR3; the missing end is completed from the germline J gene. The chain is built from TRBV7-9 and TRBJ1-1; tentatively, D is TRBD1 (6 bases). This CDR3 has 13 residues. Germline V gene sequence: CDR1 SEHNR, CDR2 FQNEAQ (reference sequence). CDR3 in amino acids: CASSLPRGTEAFF. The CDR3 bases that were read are TGTGCCAGCAGCTTACCTAGGGGGACAGAA.

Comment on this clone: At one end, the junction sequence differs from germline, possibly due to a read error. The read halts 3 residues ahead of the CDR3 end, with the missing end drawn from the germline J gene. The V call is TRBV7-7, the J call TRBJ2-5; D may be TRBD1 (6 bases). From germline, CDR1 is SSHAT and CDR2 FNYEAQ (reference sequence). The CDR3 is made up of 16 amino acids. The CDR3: CASSLVGDTGRETQYF. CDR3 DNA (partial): TGTGCTAGCAGCTTAGTGGGGGACACAGGGCGAGAGACC.

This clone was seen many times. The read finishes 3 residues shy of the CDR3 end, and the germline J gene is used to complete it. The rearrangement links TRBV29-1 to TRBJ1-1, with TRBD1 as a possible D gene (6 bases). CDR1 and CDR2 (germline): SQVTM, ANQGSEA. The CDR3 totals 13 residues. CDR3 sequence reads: CSVGGGGGAMAFF. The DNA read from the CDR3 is TGCAGCGTTGGGGGGGGTGGGGGCGCAATG.

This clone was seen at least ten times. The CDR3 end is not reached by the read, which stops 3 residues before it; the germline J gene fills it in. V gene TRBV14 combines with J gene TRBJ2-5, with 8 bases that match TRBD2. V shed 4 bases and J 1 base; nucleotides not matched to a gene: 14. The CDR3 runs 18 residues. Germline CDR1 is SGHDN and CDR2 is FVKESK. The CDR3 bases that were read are TGTGCCAGCAGCCGTACCCACCGGGGGGGCCCCCTCCAAGAGACC. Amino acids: CASSRTHRGGPLQET. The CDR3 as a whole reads CASSRTHRGGPLQETQYF.

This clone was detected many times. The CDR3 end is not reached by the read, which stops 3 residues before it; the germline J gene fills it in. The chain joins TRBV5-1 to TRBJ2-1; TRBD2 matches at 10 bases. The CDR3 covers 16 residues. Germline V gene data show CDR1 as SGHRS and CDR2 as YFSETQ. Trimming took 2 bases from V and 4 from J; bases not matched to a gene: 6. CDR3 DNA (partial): TGCGCCAGCAGCTTTTACGGAGCGGGGGGGTACAATGAG. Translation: CASSFYGAGGYNE. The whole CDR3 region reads CASSFYGAGGYNEQFF. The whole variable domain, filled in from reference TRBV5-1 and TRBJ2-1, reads KAGVTQTPRYLIKTRGQQVTLSCSPISGHRSVSWYQQTPGQGLQFLFEYFSETQRNKGNFPGRFSGRQFSNSRSEMNVSTLELGDSALYLCASSFYGAGGYNEQFFGPGTRLTVL.

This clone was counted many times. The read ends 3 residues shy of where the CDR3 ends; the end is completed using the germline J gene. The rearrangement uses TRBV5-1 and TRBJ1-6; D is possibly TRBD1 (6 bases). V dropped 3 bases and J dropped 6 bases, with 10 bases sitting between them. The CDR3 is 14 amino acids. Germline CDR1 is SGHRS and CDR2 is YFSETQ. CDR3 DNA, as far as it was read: TGCGCCAGCAGCTCAGGACAGCCTAATTCACCC. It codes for CASSSGQPNSP. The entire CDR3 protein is CASSSGQPNSPLHF.

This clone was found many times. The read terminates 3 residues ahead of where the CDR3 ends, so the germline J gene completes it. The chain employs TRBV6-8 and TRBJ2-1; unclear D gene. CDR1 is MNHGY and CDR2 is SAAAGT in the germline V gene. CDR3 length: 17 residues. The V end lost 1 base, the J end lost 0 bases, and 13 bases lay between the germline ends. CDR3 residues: CASSYFYFSSSYNEQFF. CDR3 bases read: TGTGCCAGCAGTTACTTCTATTTTTCTAGCTCCTACAATGAG.

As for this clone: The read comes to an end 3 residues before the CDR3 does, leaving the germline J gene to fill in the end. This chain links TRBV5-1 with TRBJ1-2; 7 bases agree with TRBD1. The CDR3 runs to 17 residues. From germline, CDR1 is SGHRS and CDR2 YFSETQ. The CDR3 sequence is CASSLGLGRTGSYDYTF. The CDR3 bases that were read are TGCGCCAGCAGCTTGGGTTTGGGGCGGACAGGCTCCTACGAC.

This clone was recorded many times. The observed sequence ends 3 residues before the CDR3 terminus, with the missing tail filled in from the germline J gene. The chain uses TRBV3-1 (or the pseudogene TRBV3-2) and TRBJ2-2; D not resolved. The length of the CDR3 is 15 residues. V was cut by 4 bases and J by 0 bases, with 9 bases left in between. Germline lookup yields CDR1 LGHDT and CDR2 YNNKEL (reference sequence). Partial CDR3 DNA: TGTGCCAGCAGCCCGACACTTTCGAACACCGGGGAG. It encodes CASSPTLSNTGE. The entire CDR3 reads CASSPTLSNTGELFF.

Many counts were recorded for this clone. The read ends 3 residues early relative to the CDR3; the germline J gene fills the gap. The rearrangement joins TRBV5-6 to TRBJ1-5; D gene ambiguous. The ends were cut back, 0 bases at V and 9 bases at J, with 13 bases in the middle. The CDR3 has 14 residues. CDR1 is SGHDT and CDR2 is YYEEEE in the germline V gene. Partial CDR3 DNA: TGTGCCAGCAGCTTGGCGGCAGGCCCCACGCCC. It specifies CASSLAAGPTP. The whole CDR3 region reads CASSLAAGPTPQHF.

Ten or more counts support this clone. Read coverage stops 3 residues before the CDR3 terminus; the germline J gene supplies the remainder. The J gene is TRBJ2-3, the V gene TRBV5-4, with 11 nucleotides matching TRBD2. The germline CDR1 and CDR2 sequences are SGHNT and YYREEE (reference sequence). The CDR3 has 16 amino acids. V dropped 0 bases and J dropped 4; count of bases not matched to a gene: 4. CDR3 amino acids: CASSLVLAGVADTQYF. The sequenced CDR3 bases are TGTGCCAGCAGCTTGGTACTAGCGGGAGTGGCAGATACG.

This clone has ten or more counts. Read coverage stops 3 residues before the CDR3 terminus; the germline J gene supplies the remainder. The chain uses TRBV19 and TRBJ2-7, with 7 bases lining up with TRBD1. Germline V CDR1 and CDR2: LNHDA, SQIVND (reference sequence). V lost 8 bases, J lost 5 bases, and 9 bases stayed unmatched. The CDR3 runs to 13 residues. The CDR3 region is CASGPGQTNEQYF. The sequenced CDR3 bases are TGTGCCAGTGGGCCGGGACAGACCAACGAG.

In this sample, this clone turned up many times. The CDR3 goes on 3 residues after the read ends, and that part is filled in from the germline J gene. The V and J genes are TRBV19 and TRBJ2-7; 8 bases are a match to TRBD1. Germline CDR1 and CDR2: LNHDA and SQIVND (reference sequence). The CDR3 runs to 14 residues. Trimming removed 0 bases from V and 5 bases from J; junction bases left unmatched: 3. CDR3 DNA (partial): TGTGCCAGTAGTATAGACGACAGGGGAAACGAG. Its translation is CASSIDDRGNE. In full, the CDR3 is CASSIDDRGNEQYF. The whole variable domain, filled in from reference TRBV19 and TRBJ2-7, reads DGGITQSPKYLFRKEGQNVTLSCEQNLNHDAMYWYRQDPGQGLRLIYYSQIVNDFQKGDIAEGYSVSREKKESFPLTVTSAQKNPTAFYLCASSIDDRGNEQYFGPGTRLTVT.

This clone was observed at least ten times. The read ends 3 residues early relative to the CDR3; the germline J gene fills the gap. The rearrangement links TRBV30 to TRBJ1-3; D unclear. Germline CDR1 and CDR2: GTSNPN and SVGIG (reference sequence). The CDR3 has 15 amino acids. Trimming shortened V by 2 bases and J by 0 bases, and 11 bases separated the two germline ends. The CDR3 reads CAWSRVWSSGNTIYF. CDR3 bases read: TGTGCCTGGAGTAGGGTTTGGAGCTCTGGAAACACC.

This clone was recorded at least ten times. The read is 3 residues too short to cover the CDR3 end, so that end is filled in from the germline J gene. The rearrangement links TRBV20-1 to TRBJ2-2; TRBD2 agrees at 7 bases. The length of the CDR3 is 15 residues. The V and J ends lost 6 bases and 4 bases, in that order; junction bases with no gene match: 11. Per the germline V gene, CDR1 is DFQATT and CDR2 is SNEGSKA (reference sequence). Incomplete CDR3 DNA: TGCAGTGCCCTAACGGCGGGAGTTACCACCGGGGAG. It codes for CSALTAGVTTGE. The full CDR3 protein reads CSALTAGVTTGELFF.

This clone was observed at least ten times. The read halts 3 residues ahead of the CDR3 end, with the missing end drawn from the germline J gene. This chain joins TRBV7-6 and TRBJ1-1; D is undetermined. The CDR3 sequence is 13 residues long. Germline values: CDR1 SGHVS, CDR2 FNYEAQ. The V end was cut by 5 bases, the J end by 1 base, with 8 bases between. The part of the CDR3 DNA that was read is TGTGCCAGCAGCGTAAGAGGGAACACTGAA. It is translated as CASSVRGNTE. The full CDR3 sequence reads CASSVRGNTEAFF.

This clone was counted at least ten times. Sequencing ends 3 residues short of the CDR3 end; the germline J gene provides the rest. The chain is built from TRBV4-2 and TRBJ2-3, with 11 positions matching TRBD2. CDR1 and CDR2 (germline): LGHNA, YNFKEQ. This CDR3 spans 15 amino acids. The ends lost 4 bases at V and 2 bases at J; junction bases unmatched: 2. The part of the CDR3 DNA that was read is TGTGCCAGCAGCCCGGGACTAGCGGACACAGATACG. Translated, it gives CASSPGLADTDT. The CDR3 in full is CASSPGLADTDTQYF.

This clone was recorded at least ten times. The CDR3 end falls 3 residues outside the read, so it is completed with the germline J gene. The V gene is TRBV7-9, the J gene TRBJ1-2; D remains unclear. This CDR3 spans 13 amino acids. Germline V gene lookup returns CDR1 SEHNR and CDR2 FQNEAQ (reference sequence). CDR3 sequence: CASSLGVAWGYTF. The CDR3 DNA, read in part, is TGTGCCAGCAGCTTAGGTGTAGCCTGGGGC.

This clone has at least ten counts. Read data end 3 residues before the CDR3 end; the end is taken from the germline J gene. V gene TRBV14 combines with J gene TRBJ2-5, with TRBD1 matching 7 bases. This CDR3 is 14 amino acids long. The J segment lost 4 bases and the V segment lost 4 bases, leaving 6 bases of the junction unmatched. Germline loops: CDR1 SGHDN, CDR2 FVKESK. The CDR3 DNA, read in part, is TGTGCCAGCAGCCGCCGACAGGGAGCAGAGACC. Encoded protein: CASSRRQGAET. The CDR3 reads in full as CASSRRQGAETQYF.

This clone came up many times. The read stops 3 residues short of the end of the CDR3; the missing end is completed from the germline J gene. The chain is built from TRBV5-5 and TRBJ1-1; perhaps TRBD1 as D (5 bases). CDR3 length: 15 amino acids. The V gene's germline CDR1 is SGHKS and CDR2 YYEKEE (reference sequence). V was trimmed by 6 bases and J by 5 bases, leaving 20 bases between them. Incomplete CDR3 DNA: TGTGCCAGCACCCCCGGGGGTGGATCTGGTACTGAA. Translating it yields CASTPGGGSGTE. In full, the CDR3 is CASTPGGGSGTEAFF. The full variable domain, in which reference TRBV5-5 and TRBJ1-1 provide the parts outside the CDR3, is DAGVTQSPTHLIKTRGQQVTLRCSPISGHKSVSWYQQVLGQGPQFIFQYYEKEERGRGNFPDRFSARQFPNYSSELNVNALLLGDSALYLCASTPGGGSGTEAFFGQGTRLTVV.

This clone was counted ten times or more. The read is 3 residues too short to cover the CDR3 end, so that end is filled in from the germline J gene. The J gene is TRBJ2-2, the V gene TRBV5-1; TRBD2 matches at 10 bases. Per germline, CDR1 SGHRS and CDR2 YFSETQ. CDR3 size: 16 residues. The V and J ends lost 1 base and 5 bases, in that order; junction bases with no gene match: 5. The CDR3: CASSLTPLAGTGELFF. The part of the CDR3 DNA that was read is TGCGCCAGCAGCTTGACCCCACTAGCGGGAACCGGGGAG.

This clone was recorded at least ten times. The CDR3 sequence is CASSVFPSGSYYDEQFF. Incomplete CDR3 DNA: TGTGCCAGCAGCGTATTTCCTAGCGGGAGCTATTACGATGAG. The V and J genes are TRBV9 and TRBJ2-1; 10 bases line up with TRBD2. The sequenced fragment ends 3 residues before the CDR3 boundary, so the rest is inferred from the germline J gene. The CDR3 is 17 amino acids. Per the germline V gene, CDR1 is SGDLS and CDR2 is YYNGEE. The trim removed 1 base at V and 8 bases at J, leaving 12 bases unmatched.

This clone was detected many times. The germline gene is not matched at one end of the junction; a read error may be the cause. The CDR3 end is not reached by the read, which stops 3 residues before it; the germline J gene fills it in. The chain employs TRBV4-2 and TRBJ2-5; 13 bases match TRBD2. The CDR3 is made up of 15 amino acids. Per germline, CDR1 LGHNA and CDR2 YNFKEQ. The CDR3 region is CASSQTSGRLSTQYF. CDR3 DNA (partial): TGCGCCAGCAGCCAGACTAGCGGGAGGCTCTCGACC.

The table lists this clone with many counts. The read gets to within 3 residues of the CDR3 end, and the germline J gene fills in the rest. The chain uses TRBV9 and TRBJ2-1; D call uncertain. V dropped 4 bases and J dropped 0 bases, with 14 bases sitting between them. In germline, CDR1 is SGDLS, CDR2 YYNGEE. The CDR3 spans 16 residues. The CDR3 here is CASSPLGFASYNEQFF. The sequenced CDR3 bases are TGTGCCAGCAGCCCCCTCGGGTTCGCCTCCTACAATGAG. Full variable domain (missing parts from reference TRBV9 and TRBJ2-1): DSGVTQTPKHLITATGQRVTLRCSPRSGDLSVYWYQQSLDQGLQFLIQYYNGEERAKGNILERFSAQQFPDLHSELNLSSLELGDSALYFCASSPLGFASYNEQFFGPGTRLTVL.

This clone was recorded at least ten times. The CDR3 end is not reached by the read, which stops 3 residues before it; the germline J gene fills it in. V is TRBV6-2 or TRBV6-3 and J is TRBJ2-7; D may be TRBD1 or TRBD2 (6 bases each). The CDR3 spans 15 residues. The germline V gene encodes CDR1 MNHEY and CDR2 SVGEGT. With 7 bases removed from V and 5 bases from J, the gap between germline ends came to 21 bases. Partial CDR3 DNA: TGTGCCAGCACTCCCCTGGGAACAGGGAGGAACGAG. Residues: CASTPLGTGRNE. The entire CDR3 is CASTPLGTGRNEQYF.